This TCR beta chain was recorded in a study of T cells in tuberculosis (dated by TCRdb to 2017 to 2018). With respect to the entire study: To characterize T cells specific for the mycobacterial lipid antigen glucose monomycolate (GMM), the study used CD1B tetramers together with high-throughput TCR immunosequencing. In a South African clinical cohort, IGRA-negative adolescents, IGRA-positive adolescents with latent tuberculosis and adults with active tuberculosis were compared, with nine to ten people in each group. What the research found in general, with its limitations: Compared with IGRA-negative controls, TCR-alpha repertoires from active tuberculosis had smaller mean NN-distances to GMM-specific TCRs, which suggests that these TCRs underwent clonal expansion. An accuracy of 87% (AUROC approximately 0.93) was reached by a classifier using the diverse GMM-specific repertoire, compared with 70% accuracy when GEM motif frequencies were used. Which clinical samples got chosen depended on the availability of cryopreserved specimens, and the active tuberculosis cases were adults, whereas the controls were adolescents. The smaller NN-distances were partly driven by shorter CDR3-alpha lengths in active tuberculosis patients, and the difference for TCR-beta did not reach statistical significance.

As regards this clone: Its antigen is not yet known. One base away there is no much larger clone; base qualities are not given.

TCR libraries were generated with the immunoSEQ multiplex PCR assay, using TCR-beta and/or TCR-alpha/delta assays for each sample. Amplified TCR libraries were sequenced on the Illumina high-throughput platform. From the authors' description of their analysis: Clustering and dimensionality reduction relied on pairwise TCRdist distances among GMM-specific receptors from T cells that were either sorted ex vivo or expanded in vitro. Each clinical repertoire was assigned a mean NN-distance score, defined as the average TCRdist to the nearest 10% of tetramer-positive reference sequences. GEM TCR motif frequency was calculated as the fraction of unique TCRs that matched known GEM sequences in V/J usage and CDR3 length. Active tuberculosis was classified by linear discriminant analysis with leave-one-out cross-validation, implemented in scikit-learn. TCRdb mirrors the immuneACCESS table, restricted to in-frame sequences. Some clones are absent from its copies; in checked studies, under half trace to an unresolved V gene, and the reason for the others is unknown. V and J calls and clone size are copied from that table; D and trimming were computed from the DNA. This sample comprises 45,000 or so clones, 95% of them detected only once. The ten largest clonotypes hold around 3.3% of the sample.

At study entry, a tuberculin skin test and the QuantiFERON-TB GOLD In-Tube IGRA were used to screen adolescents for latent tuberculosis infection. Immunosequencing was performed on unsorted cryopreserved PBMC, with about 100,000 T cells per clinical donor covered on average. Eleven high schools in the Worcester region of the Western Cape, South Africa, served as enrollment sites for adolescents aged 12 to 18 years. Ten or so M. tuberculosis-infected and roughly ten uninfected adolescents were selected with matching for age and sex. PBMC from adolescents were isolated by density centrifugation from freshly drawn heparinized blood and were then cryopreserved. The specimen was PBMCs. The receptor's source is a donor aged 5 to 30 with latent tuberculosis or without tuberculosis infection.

The CDR3 reads CAAKARGYEQYF. The nucleotide sequence reads TGTGCCGCCAAGGCAAGGGGCTACGAGCAGTACTTC. The chain was built from TRBV6-5 and TRBJ2-7; the D gene is perhaps TRBD1, from 5 matching bases. V drops 11 bases and J drops 3 bases, leaving 14 bases in between. The CDR1 and CDR2 encoded by the germline V gene are MNHEY and SVGAGI. Its CDR3 holds 12 amino acids, cysteine through phenylalanine. CDR3 DNA is the only sequence kept; it has 36 bases, read in frame from the first base.